These 12 T cell receptor beta chains were sequenced from one sample in a study of spatial heterogeneity in lung cancer. TCRdb independently ran MiXCR on the 5' RACE reads; one entry per CDR3 protein. The data show more than 30,000 distinct CDR3 sequences, about 9.4% seen once. Time point denoted: blood at routine non-recurrence follow-up after resection. The source was PBMCs, collected at follow-up. These receptors came from a female donor with early-stage non-small cell lung cancer.

The rearrangement joins TRBV27 to TRBJ2-6; 7 bases are shared with TRBD1. The CDR3 has 15 amino acids. Germline V gene lookup returns CDR1 MNHEY and CDR2 SMNVEV (reference sequence). Germline trimming cut 6 bases from V and 4 bases from J; bases unmatched to any gene: 6. The CDR3 sequence: CASRAQGSGANVLTF. The DNA for the CDR3 is TGTGCCAGCAGGGCACAGGGGTCCGGGGCCAACGTCCTGACTTTC.

This clonotype showed up many times. The V gene is TRBV6-6, the J gene TRBJ1-4; 8 positions match TRBD1. Looked up from germline, CDR1 is MNHNY and CDR2 is SVGAGI (reference sequence). V shed 2 bases and J 7 bases; nucleotides not matched to a gene: 6. This CDR3 has 15 residues. CDR3 amino acids: CASSYVWDRTEKLFF. The DNA for the CDR3 is TGTGCCAGCAGTTACGTCTGGGACAGGACTGAAAAACTGTTTTTT.

This clonotype was picked up a small number of times. The chain joins TRBV20-1 to TRBJ2-2; TRBD1 matches at 8 bases. Per the germline V gene, CDR1 is DFQATT and CDR2 is SNEGSKA (reference sequence). The V gene end was trimmed by 6 bases and the J gene end by 10 bases; junction bases not matched to a gene: 7. The CDR3 extends over 12 amino acids. In DNA, the CDR3 is TGCAGTGCACGACAGGGGTCGGAGGAGCTGTTTTTT. It yields the protein CSARQGSEELFF.

This clonotype was seen ten or more times. The chain employs TRBV20-1 and TRBJ2-3; 9 bases match TRBD2. The trim removed 0 bases at V and 8 bases at J, leaving 12 bases unmatched. Germline CDR1 reads DFQATT; CDR2 reads SNEGSKA (reference sequence). The CDR3 extends over 16 amino acids. CDR3 amino acids: CSARDSLAGPPGTQYF. For the CDR3, the DNA is TGCAGTGCTAGAGATTCACTAGCGGGCCCCCCGGGTACGCAGTATTTT.

This clonotype was seen many times. The chain joins TRBV12-3 or TRBV12-4 to TRBJ1-1; 10 bases fit TRBD1. The junction had 7 bases not matched to a gene; V was cut back by 6 bases and J by 3 bases. The CDR3 extends over 15 amino acids. The CDR3 sequence is CASSRTGGRDTEAFF. The CDR3 DNA reads as TGTGCCAGCAGCCGGACAGGGGGACGGGACACTGAAGCTTTCTTT.

This chain links TRBV6-2 or TRBV6-3 with TRBJ1-6; D gene uncertain. V was pared by 7 bases and J by 11 bases, with 15 bases between. The CDR3 sequence is 13 residues long. Germline loops: CDR1 MNHEY, CDR2 SVGEGT. CDR3 protein: CASKEPTDTPLHF. For the CDR3, the DNA is TGTGCCAGCAAAGAACCGACCGATACACCCCTCCACTTT.

This clonotype showed up many times. The chain carries TRBV2 and TRBJ2-5; 9 bases are shared with TRBD2. The CDR3 loop spans 14 amino acids. J lost 2 bases, V lost 10 bases, and 8 bases had no gene match. Per the germline V gene, CDR1 is SNHLY and CDR2 is FYNNEI. DNA for the CDR3: TGTGCCACTCGGGTAGCGGGGGCTCAAGAGACCCAGTACTTC. It encodes CATRVAGAQETQYF.

The chain combines TRBV5-1 with TRBJ1-1; no reliable D call. Germline assignment: CDR1 SGHRS and CDR2 YFSETQ. CDR3 length: 15 residues. V dropped 3 bases and J dropped 1 base, with 13 bases sitting between them. In DNA form, the CDR3 reads TGCGCCAGCAGCTCCGACGGACGAGGGAACACTGAAGCTTTCTTT. Its translation is CASSSDGRGNTEAFF.

Here the CDR3 DNA reads TGTGCCAGCAGTGGCATAACAACGAACACAGATACGCAGTATTTT. It specifies CASSGITTNTDTQYF. This chain uses TRBV2 with TRBJ2-3; D is undetermined. Trimming removed 4 bases from V and 2 bases from J, with 13 bases in between. The CDR3 is 15 residues long. Germline V gives CDR1 SNHLY, CDR2 FYNNEI.

This clonotype has just a few counts. This sequence joins TRBV6-5 and TRBJ2-3; the match to TRBD2 covers 8 bases. CDR3 length: 16 amino acids. Per germline, CDR1 MNHEY and CDR2 SVGAGI. Trimming took 6 bases from V and 0 from J; bases not matched to a gene: 8. CDR3 amino acids: CASSQIAGLSTDTQYF. The CDR3 DNA reads as TGTGCCAGCAGCCAGATAGCGGGGCTGAGCACAGATACGCAGTATTTT.

This clonotype came up many times. The genes are TRBV6-1 and TRBJ2-7; D is ambiguous. V lost 4 bases and J 2 bases, leaving 9 bases between the germline ends. The CDR3 loop spans 13 amino acids. Germline CDR1 and CDR2: MNHNS and SASEGT. The CDR3 sequence is CASSAGKAYEQYF. DNA of the CDR3: TGTGCCAGCAGTGCCGGAAAAGCCTACGAGCAGTACTTC.

A few counts support this clonotype. The chain has TRBV11-2 and TRBJ2-3; 8 bases are a match to TRBD2. CDR1 and CDR2 (germline): SGHAT, FQNNGV. V shed 2 bases, J shed 3 bases, and the junction held 7 bases outside the gene matches. The CDR3 is made up of 16 amino acids. The CDR3 spells CASSLLPAGVTDTQYF. CDR3 nucleotide sequence: TGTGCCAGCAGCTTACTCCCAGCGGGGGTTACAGATACGCAGTATTTT.